The next 10 T cell receptor beta chains were all read from a single sample in a study of control samples from healthy donors and cancer patients. The data were produced by immunoSEQ multiplex PCR, yet TCRdb's version contains in-frame clones alone and is incomplete. The repertoire holds about 150,000 clones, with approximately 94% as singletons. Sequenced sample: blood. These receptors all come from a man between 40 and 49 years old in good health.

The chain has TRBV6-6 and TRBJ1-3; D ambiguous. The germline V gene has CDR1 MNHNY and CDR2 SVGAGI (reference sequence). The V and J ends lost 5 bases and 5 bases respectively, with 22 bases between them. The CDR3 sequence is 17 residues long. The CDR3 DNA is TGTGCCAGCAGTCAACCCCGACGCCTCGGAGGTCGAAACACCATATATTTT. Protein product: CASSQPRRLGGRNTIYF.

The chain has TRBV7-6 and TRBJ2-2; D is perhaps TRBD1 (6 bases). Germline CDR1 is SGHVS and CDR2 is FNYEAQ. Trimming pared 5 bases from V and 0 bases from J, leaving 13 bases between. This CDR3 contains 16 residues. This chain's CDR3 is CASSTSGTTNTGELFF. CDR3 nucleotide sequence: TGTGCCAGCAGCACCTCCGGGACAACGAACACCGGGGAGCTGTTTTTT.

This clone was seen a few times. This chain links TRBV29-1 with TRBJ2-3; a possible D gene is TRBD1 (6 bases). CDR3 length: 14 residues. V was shortened by 6 bases and J by 6 bases, with 19 bases between the two germline ends. Germline-derived CDR1 and CDR2 are SQVTM and ANQGSEA. This CDR3 reads CSVPTGTRVDTQYF. CDR3 nucleotides: TGCAGCGTGCCCACCGGGACAAGAGTGGATACGCAGTATTTT.

This chain links TRBV6-6 with TRBJ1-1; TRBD1 might be the D (5 bases). Germline lookup yields CDR1 MNHNY and CDR2 SVGAGI (reference sequence). This CDR3 has 16 amino acids. Trimming pared 3 bases from V and 1 base from J, leaving 15 bases between. The CDR3 nucleotides are TGTGCCAGCAGTTATAGGGTGGTCGGGGGGAACACTGAAGCTTTCTTT. The encoded protein is CASSYRVVGGNTEAFF.

The chain uses TRBV10-3 and TRBJ1-4, with 8 positions matching TRBD1. Per germline, CDR1 ENHRY and CDR2 SYGVKD. This CDR3 is built from 15 residues. After removal of 3 bases from V and 7 bases from J, the junction contained 7 bases not matched to a gene. The CDR3 loop reads CAISEDDRGGEKLFF. CDR3 nucleotide sequence: TGTGCCATCAGTGAAGATGACAGGGGTGGTGAAAAACTGTTTTTT.

The chain's CDR3 is CASSLSRGEQYF. CDR3 nucleotides: TGTGCCAGCAGTTTATCGCGCGGGGAGCAGTACTTC. The chain is built from TRBV27 and TRBJ2-7; the D gene is possibly TRBD2 (5 bases). Germline lookup yields CDR1 MNHEY and CDR2 SMNVEV (reference sequence). The CDR3 is 12 amino acids. V dropped 0 bases and J dropped 7 bases, with 7 bases sitting between them.

This chain connects TRBV5-1 to TRBJ2-1, with 7 positions matching TRBD1. V trimming: 4 bases; J trimming: 4 bases; junction bases outside the gene matches: 8. The CDR3 totals 15 residues. Germline loops: CDR1 SGHRS, CDR2 YFSETQ. The CDR3 reads CASSPTGTEYNEQFF. In nucleotides, the CDR3 is TGCGCCAGCAGCCCCACTGGGACAGAATACAATGAGCAGTTCTTC.

Turning to this clone: The same CDR3 arises from other DNA sequences in this sample as well. The chain couples TRBV20-1 to TRBJ1-2; D is unresolved. Germline V lookup: CDR1 DFQATT, CDR2 SNEGSKA (reference sequence). The CDR3 runs to 11 residues. V dropped 1 base and J dropped 0 bases, with 0 bases sitting between them. The CDR3 protein is CSARANYGYTF. The DNA of the CDR3 is TGCAGTGCTAGAGCTAACTATGGCTACACCTTC.

The CDR3 is CASSIYRGGVTEAFF. The CDR3 DNA reads TGTGCCAGTAGTATATATCGGGGAGGAGTGACTGAAGCTTTCTTT. The genes are TRBV19 and TRBJ1-1; D uncertain. V dropped 2 bases and J dropped 5 bases, with 15 bases sitting between them. This CDR3 contains 15 residues. The germline gives CDR1 LNHDA, CDR2 SQIVND (reference sequence).

This chain uses TRBV5-4 with TRBJ2-2; weak D call: TRBD1 (6 bases). The CDR3 consists of 13 residues. Between the trimmed V and J ends, which lost 4 bases and 5 bases, there was a span of 9 bases. From germline, CDR1 is SGHNT and CDR2 YYREEE (reference sequence). CDR3 nucleotide sequence: TGTGCCAGCAGCACAGGGCTGACCGGGGAGCTGTTTTTT. Translation: CASSTGLTGELFF. The whole variable domain, filled in from reference TRBV5-4 and TRBJ2-2, reads ETGVTQSPTHLIKTRGQQVTLRCSSQSGHNTVSWYQQALGQGPQFIFQYYREEENGRGNFPPRFSGLQFPNYSSELNVNALELDDSALYLCASSTGLTGELFFGEGSRLTVL.